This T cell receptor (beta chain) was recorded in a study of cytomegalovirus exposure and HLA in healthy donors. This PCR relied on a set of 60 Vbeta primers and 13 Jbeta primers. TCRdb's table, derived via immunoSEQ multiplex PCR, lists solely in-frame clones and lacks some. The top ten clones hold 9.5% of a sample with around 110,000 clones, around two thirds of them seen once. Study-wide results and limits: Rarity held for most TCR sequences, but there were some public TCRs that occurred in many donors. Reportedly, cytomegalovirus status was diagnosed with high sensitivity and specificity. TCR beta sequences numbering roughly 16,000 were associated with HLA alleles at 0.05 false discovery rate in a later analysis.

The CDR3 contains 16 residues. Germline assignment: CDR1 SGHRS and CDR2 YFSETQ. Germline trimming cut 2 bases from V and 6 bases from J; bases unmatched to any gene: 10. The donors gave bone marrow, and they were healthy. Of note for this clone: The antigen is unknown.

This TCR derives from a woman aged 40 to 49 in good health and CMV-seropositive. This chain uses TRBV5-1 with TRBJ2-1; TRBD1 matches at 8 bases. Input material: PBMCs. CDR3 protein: CASSLPDRGLSNEQFF. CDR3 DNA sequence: TGCGCCAGCAGCTTACCAGACAGGGGCTTGAGCAATGAGCAGTTCTTC.